A single sample is the source of the 16 T cell receptor beta chains below, sequenced in a study of blood T cells in healthy people across ages. Through a sample-barcoded 5' primer and a J-beta primer mix, a second PCR was run for roughly 6 to 11 cycles. TCRdb re-called the 5' RACE reads through MiXCR, storing one row per CDR3 protein. The sample contains fewer than 2,000,000 distinct CDR3 sequences, about two fifths of which appear only once. The sequenced sample consisted of blood. The receptor set was obtained from a human donor in good health.

This clonotype was counted only a few times. The chain links TRBV6-6 to TRBJ2-5, with D perhaps TRBD2 (7 bases). The CDR3 covers 16 residues. The germline V gene encodes CDR1 MNHNY and CDR2 SVGAGI (reference sequence). V lost 2 bases and J lost 4, with 17 bases in between. The CDR3 bases are TGTGCCAGCAGTTACATCCCGCGGGGGCAATTAGAGACCCAGTACTTC. It codes for CASSYIPRGQLETQYF.

In its sample, this clonotype was seen a few times. The rearrangement uses TRBV29-1 and TRBJ2-3; perhaps TRBD1 as D (6 bases). The V gene lost 4 bases and the J gene lost 2 bases, with 25 bases spanning the gap. The CDR3 covers 18 residues. Germline V gene data show CDR1 as SQVTM and CDR2 as ANQGSEA. The CDR3 spells CSVVGSVSPGTTTDTQYF. The CDR3 DNA reads as TGCAGCGTTGTTGGTTCGGTAAGCCCCGGGACAACCACAGATACGCAGTATTTT.

The rearrangement uses TRBV20-1 and TRBJ1-2, with 7 bases fitting TRBD1. This CDR3 has 15 residues. V lost 6 bases, J lost 4 bases, and 14 bases stayed unmatched. Germline V gives CDR1 DFQATT, CDR2 SNEGSKA (reference sequence). Here the CDR3 DNA reads TGCAGTGCCAGTGGGGACAGACAGCGTGGCTATGGCTACACCTTC. It specifies CSASGDRQRGYGYTF.

The chain couples TRBV28 to TRBJ1-2; possible D gene TRBD1, 6 bases. Per germline, CDR1 MDHEN and CDR2 SYDVKM. The CDR3 is 13 residues long. The V end lost 7 bases, the J end lost 8 bases, and 17 bases lay between the germline ends. In DNA, the CDR3 is TGTGCCAGCAACTACAGGGATTTGAGGGGCTACACCTTC. Its translation: CASNYRDLRGYTF.

About this clonotype: At one end the junction does not follow the germline gene, possibly because of a read error. V usage is TRBV15 and J usage is TRBJ2-5; tentatively, D is TRBD1 (6 bases). The CDR3 runs 13 residues. Per germline, CDR1 LNHNV and CDR2 YYDKDF (reference sequence). In DNA, the CDR3 is TGTGCCACCAGCAGCAAGGACAGAGAGACCCTGTACTTC. Translating it yields CATSSKDRETLYF.

The sample holds a few counts of this clonotype. V gene TRBV5-1 combines with J gene TRBJ2-1; 8 nucleotides match TRBD1. This CDR3 spans 15 amino acids. Losses at the gene ends were 0 bases for V and 5 bases for J; bases not matched to a gene: 4. Germline assignment: CDR1 SGHRS and CDR2 YFSETQ. DNA of the CDR3: TGCGCCAGCAGCTTGGAGCAGGGGGCGGACAATGAGCAGTTCTTC. This encodes CASSLEQGADNEQFF.

This chain uses TRBV12-3 or TRBV12-4 with TRBJ2-5, with no clear D. The CDR3 length is 13 residues. V was shortened by 5 bases and J by 7 bases, with 14 bases between the two germline ends. The CDR3 coding sequence is TGTGCCAGCAGTCCCGGCACCGAAGGGACCCAGTACTTC. This encodes CASSPGTEGTQYF.

The rearrangement uses TRBV20-1 and TRBJ2-1; D gene uncertain. Germline CDR1 DFQATT, CDR2 SNEGSKA (reference sequence). V gave up 4 bases and J gave up 6 bases, with 13 bases separating them. The CDR3 covers 13 residues. The CDR3 DNA is TGCAGTGCTATAAGTCAGTGGATCAATGAGCAGTTCTTC. Protein: CSAISQWINEQFF.

CDR3 sequence reads: CASSYSAGQLPSGYGYTF. CDR3 bases: TGTGCCAGCAGTTACTCGGCGGGACAGCTCCCGTCGGGCTATGGCTACACCTTC. V gene TRBV6-2 or TRBV6-3 combines with J gene TRBJ1-2; 7 bases agree with TRBD1. The junction had 14 bases not matched to a gene; V was cut back by 0 bases and J by 4 bases. This CDR3 region has 18 residues. Germline assignment: CDR1 MNHEY and CDR2 SVGEGT.

The CDR3 sequence: CASSPSVGYTVAGEQFF. CDR3 DNA: TGTGCCAGCAGCCCCTCGGTGGGATATACAGTAGCGGGTGAGCAGTTCTTC. The chain is built from TRBV7-2 and TRBJ2-1; 7 nucleotides match TRBD2. This CDR3 contains 17 residues. CDR1 is SGHTA, CDR2 FQGNSA, per germline. The V segment lost 5 bases and the J segment 9 bases; nucleotides outside the gene matches: 19.

This clonotype has only a few counts. The rearrangement links TRBV19 to TRBJ2-1; the match to TRBD2 covers 10 bases. The germline gives CDR1 LNHDA, CDR2 SQIVND (reference sequence). With 3 bases clipped from V and 1 base from J, the junction kept 3 bases outside the gene matches. This CDR3 is 16 amino acids long. The CDR3 is CASSIQAGGSYNEQFF. Here the CDR3 DNA reads TGTGCCAGTAGTATTCAAGCGGGGGGGTCCTACAATGAGCAGTTCTTC. Looking up the rest from reference TRBV19 and TRBJ2-1 gives the full variable domain: DGGITQSPKYLFRKEGQNVTLSCEQNLNHDAMYWYRQDPGQGLRLIYYSQIVNDFQKGDIAEGYSVSREKKESFPLTVTSAQKNPTAFYLCASSIQAGGSYNEQFFGPGTRLTVL.

Concerning this clonotype: The junction departs from germline at one end; a sequencing error may be responsible. V is TRBV7-7 and J is TRBJ2-5; no firm D call. Germline V lookup: CDR1 SSHAT, CDR2 FNYEAQ (reference sequence). This CDR3 comprises 14 residues. The CDR3 loop is CASSPETTQGTQYF. For the CDR3, the DNA is TGTGCTAGCAGCCCGGAGACAACACAAGGGACCCAGTACTTC.

About this clonotype itself: One end of the junction varies from germline; a read error may be responsible. The chain uses TRBV6-2 or TRBV6-3 and TRBJ2-7; D gene uncertain. CDR3 length: 15 residues. Germline V gene lookup returns CDR1 MNHEY and CDR2 SVGEGT. The CDR3 loop reads CAGSYSPDVVNEQYF. CDR3 bases: TGTGCCGGCAGTTACTCGCCGGACGTGGTCAACGAGCAGTACTTC.

This sequence joins TRBV3-1 and TRBJ2-2, with 8 bases aligning to TRBD2. Germline assignment: CDR1 LGHDT and CDR2 YNNKEL (reference sequence). This CDR3 comprises 14 residues. V gave up 4 bases and J gave up 7 bases; unmatched junction bases: 5. As DNA, the CDR3 is TGTGCCAGCAGCCCCCTAAGCGGGAGCGGGGAGCTGTTTTTT. Translation gives CASSPLSGSGELFF. The full variable domain, with the rest looked up from reference TRBV3-1 and TRBJ2-2, is DTAVSQTPKYLVTQMGNDKSIKCEQNLGHDTMYWYKQDSKKFLKIMFSYNNKELIINETVPNRFSPKSPDKAHLNLHINSLELGDSAVYFCASSPLSGSGELFFGEGSRLTVL.

This rearrangement joins TRBV7-9 to TRBJ2-5; D possibly corresponds to TRBD1 (6 bases). Per the germline V gene, CDR1 is SEHNR and CDR2 is FQNEAQ (reference sequence). The V gene lost 5 bases and the J gene lost 11 bases, with 21 bases spanning the gap. The CDR3 has 14 amino acids. The CDR3, as DNA: TGTGCCAGCAGCCGCACAGGGAACTACGTTGCGCAGTACTTC. It translates to CASSRTGNYVAQYF.

The chain combines TRBV12-3 or TRBV12-4 with TRBJ1-4, with D possibly matching TRBD1 (5 bases). CDR3 length: 16 amino acids. V shed 6 bases and J shed 4 bases, with 18 bases lying between them. The CDR3 DNA reads as TGTGCCAGCAGATCCCGGACCGGGGACCATAATGAAAAACTGTTTTTT. This encodes CASRSRTGDHNEKLFF.